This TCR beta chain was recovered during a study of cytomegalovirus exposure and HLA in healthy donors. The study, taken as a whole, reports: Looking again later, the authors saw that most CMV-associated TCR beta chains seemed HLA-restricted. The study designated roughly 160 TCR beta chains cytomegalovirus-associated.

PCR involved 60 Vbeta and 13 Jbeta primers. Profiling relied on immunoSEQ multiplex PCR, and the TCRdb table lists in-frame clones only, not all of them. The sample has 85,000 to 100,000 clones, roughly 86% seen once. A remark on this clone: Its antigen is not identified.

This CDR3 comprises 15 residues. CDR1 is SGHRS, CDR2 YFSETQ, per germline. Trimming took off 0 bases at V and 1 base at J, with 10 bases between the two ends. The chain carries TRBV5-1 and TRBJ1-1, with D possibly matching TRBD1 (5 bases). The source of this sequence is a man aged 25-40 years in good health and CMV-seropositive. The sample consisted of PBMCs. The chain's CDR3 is CASSLVRTQNTEAFF. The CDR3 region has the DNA TGCGCCAGCAGCTTGGTTCGGACACAGAACACTGAAGCTTTCTTT.